This T cell receptor (beta chain) was documented in a study of T cells after yellow fever vaccination. Study observations and caveats: Clonotype sharing between CD4 and CD8 compartments was small. On re-exposure, the response was weaker but peaked faster, at day 5 versus 15.

This clonotype was detected ten times or more. Its antigen is currently unknown. Trimming at V came to 4 bases and at J to 5 bases, leaving 3 bases not matched to a gene. The length of the CDR3 is 13 residues. From germline, CDR1 is LGHDT and CDR2 YNNKEL (reference sequence). TCRdb fed the 5' RACE reads into MiXCR, producing one record per CDR3 protein. This sample yields about 350,000 distinct CDR3 sequences, of which roughly 8.6% are seen a single time; around 17% belongs to the top ten. This receptor was obtained from a man aged 18 to 29 who received the YFV17D yellow fever vaccine. The gene calls are TRBV3-1 and TRBJ2-5, with 8 positions matching TRBD2. This sample comprised PBMCs, obtained roughly 45 days after the first yellow fever vaccination. CDR3 sequence reads: CASSLRLAETQYF. CDR3 nucleotides: TGTGCCAGCAGCCTTCGACTAGCGGAGACCCAGTACTTC.